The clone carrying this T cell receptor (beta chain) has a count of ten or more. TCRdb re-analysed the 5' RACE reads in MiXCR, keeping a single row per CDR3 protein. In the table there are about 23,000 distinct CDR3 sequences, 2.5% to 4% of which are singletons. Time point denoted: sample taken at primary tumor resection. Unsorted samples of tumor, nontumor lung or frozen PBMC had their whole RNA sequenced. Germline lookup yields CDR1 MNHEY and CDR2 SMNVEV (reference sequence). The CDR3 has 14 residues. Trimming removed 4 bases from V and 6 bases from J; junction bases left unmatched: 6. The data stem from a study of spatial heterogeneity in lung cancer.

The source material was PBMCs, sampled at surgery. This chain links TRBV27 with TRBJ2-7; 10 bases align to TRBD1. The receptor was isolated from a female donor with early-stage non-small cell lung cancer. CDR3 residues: CASSSGTGVLEQYF. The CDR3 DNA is TGTGCCAGCAGTTCAGGGACAGGGGTTCTCGAGCAGTACTTC.